This record covers a single TCR beta chain. As yet, its antigen is unknown. The record originates from a study of graft-versus-host responses after intestinal transplantation. Method: immunoSEQ multiplex PCR; TCRdb's copy keeps in-frame clones and lacks some. Of about 88,000 clones in the sample, almost 90% were seen once. This TCR derives from a human donor who received an intestinal transplant. The sample here was unstimulated CD4+ T cells sorted from spleen or lymph node cells, taken before intestinal transplant.

The CDR3 DNA sequence: TGTGCCAGCAGTTACGAGTGGGCAGGGGCCTATGGCTACACCTTC. Amino acids: CASSYEWAGAYGYTF. This chain connects TRBV6-5 to TRBJ1-2, with D possibly being TRBD1 (6 bases). The germline gives CDR1 MNHEY, CDR2 SVGAGI. The CDR3 covers 15 residues. V shed 2 bases and J shed 4 bases, with 14 bases lying between them.